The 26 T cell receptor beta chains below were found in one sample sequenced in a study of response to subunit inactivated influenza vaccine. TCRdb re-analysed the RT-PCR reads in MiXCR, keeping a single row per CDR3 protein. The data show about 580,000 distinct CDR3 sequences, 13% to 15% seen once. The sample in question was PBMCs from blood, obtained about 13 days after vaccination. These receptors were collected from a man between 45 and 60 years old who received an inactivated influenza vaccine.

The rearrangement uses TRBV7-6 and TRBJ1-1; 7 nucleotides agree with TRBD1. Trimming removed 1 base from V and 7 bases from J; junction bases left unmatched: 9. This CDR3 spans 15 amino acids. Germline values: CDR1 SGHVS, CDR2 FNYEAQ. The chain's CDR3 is CASSLGAGTAYEAFF. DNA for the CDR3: TGTGCCAGCAGCTTAGGGGCCGGGACAGCTTATGAAGCTTTCTTT.

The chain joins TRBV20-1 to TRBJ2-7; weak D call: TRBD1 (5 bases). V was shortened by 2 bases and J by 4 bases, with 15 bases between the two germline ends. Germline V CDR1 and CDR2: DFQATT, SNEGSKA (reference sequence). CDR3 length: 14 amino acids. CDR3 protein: CSARFLQEGYEQYF. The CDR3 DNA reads TGCAGTGCTAGATTCCTACAGGAAGGGTACGAGCAGTACTTC.

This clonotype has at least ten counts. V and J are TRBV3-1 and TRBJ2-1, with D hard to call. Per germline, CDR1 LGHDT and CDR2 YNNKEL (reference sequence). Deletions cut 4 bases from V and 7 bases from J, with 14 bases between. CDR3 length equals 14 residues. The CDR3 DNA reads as TGTGCCAGCAGCCTCGGACGGGCCGGAAATGAGCAGTTCTTC. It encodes CASSLGRAGNEQFF.

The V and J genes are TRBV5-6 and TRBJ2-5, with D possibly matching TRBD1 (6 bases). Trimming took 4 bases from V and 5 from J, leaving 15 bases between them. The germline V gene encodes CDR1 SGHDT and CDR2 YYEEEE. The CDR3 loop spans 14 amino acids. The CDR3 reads CASSRGHLGETQYF. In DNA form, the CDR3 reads TGTGCCAGCAGCAGGGGACACCTCGGGGAGACCCAGTACTTC.

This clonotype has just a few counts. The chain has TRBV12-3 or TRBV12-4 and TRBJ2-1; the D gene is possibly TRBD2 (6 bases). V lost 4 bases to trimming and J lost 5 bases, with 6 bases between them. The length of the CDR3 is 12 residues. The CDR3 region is CASSWGDNEQFF. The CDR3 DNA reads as TGTGCCAGCAGTTGGGGGGACAATGAGCAGTTCTTC.

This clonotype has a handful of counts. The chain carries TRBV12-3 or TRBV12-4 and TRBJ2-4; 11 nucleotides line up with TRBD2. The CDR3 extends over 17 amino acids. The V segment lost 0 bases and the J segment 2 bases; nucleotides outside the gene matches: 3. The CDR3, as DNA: TGTGCCAGCAGTTTAGCTAGCGGGGGGGAATCCAAAAACATTCAGTACTTC. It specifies CASSLASGGESKNIQYF.

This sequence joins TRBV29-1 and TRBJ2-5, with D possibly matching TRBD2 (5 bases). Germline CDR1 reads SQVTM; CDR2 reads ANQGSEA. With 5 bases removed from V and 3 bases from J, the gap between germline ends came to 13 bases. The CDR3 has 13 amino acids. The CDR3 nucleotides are TGCAGCGTTCAGGCCGGGGAAGAAGAGACCCAGTACTTC. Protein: CSVQAGEEETQYF.

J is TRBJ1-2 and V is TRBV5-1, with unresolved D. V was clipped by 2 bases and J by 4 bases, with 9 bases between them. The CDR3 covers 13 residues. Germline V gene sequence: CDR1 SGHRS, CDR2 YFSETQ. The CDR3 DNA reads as TGCGCCAGCAGCTTATCGGACCTCTATGGCTACACCTTC. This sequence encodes CASSLSDLYGYTF.

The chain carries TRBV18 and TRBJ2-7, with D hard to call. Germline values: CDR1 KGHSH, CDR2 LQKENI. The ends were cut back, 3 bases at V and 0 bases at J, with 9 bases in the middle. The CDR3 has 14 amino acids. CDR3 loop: CASSPEQVSYEQYF. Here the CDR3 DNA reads TGTGCCAGCTCACCCGAGCAAGTCTCCTACGAGCAGTACTTC.

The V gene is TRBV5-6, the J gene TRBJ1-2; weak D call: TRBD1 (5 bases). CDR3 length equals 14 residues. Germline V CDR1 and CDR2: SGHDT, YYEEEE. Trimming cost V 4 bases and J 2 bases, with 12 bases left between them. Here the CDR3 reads CASSVTDRNYGYTF. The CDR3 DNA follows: TGTGCCAGCAGCGTAACCGACAGAAACTATGGCTACACCTTC.

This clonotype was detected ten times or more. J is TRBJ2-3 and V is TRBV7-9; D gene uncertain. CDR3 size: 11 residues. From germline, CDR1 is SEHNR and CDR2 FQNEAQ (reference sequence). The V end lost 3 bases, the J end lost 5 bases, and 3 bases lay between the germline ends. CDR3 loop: CASSFQDTQYF. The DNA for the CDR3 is TGTGCCAGCAGCTTCCAAGATACGCAGTATTTT.

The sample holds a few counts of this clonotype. The CDR3 bases are TGCGCCAGCAGCCAAGAGGCTCCAGGGGTTCCCTACGAGCAGTACTTC. Translating gives CASSQEAPGVPYEQYF. The V gene is TRBV4-3, the J gene TRBJ2-7; perhaps TRBD1 as D (6 bases). V lost 0 bases and J lost 2, with 14 bases in between. Per the germline V gene, CDR1 is LGHNA and CDR2 is YSLEER. The CDR3 consists of 16 residues.

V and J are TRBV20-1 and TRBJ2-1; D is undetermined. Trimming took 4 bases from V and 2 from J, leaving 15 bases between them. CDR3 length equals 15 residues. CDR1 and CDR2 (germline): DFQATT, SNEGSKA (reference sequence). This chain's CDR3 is CSAISVAAAYNEQFF. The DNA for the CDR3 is TGCAGTGCTATCTCGGTTGCGGCCGCCTACAATGAGCAGTTCTTC.

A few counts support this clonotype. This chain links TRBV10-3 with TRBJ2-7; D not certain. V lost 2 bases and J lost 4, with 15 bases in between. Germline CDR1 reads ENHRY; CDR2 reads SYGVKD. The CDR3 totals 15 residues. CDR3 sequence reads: CAISERTQGAYEQYF. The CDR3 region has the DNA TGTGCCATCAGTGAGAGAACCCAAGGAGCTTACGAGCAGTACTTC.

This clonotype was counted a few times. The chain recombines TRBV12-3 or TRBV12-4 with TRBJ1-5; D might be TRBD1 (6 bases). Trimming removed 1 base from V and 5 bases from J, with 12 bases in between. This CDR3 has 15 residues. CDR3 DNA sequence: TGTGCCAGCAGTTTAGGCGGCAGGGGCCATCAGCCCCAGCATTTT. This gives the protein CASSLGGRGHQPQHF.

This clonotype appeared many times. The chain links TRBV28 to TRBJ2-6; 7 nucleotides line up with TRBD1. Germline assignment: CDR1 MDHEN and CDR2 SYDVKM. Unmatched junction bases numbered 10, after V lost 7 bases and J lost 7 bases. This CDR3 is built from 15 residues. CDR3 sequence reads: CASTADRKGANVLTF. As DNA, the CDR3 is TGTGCCAGCACCGCGGACAGGAAGGGCGCCAACGTCCTGACTTTC.

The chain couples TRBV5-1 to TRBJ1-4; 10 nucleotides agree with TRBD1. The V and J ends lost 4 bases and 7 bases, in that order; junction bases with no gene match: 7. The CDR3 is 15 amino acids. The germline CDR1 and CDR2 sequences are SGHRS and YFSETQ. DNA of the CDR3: TGCGCCAGCAGCCTGGAGGGGACAGGGGTTGAAAAACTGTTTTTT. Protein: CASSLEGTGVEKLFF.

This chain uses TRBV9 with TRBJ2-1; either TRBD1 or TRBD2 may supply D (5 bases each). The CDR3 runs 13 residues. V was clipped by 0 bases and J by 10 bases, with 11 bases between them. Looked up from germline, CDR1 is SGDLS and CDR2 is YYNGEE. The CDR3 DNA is TGTGCCAGCAGCGTAGGGGGGACCCGGGAGCAGTTCTTC. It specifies CASSVGGTREQFF.

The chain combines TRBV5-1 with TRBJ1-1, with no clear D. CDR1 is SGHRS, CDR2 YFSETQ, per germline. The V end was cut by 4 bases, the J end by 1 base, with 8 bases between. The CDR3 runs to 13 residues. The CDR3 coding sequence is TGCGCCAGCAGCGGGGTTACGAACACTGAAGCTTTCTTT. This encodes CASSGVTNTEAFF.

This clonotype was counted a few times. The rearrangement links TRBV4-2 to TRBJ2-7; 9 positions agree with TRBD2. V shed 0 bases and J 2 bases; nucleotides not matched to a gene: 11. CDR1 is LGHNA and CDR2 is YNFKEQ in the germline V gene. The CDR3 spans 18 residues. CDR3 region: CASSQDPLAGTSTYEQYF. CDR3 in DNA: TGTGCCAGCAGCCAAGATCCGCTAGCGGGGACCTCAACCTACGAGCAGTACTTC.

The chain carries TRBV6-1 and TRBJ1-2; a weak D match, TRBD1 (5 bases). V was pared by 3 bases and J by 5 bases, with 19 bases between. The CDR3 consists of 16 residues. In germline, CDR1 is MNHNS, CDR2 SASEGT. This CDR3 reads CASSDPRHPAGYGYTF. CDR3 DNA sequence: TGTGCCAGCAGTGACCCGCGGCATCCAGCAGGGTATGGCTACACCTTC.

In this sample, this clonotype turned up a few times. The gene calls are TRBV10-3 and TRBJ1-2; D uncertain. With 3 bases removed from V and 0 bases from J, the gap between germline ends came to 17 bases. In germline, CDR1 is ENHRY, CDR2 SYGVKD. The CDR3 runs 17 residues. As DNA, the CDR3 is TGTGCCATCAGTGACCCCTACATTAGGGTCCCTAACTATGGCTACACCTTC. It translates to CAISDPYIRVPNYGYTF.

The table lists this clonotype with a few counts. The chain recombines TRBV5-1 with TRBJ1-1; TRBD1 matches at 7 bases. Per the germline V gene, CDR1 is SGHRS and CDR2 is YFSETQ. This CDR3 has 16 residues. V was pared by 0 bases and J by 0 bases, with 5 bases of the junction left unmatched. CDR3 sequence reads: CASSLDGTVMNTEAFF. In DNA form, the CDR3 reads TGCGCCAGCAGCTTGGACGGGACAGTTATGAACACTGAAGCTTTCTTT. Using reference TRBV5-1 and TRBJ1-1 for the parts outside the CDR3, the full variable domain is KAGVTQTPRYLIKTRGQQVTLSCSPISGHRSVSWYQQTPGQGLQFLFEYFSETQRNKGNFPGRFSGRQFSNSRSEMNVSTLELGDSALYLCASSLDGTVMNTEAFFGQGTRLTVV.

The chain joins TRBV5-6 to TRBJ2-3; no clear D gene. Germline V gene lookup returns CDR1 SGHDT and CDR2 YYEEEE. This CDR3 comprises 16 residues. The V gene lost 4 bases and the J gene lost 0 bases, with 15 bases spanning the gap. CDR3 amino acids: CASSARLLPSTDTQYF. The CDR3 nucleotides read TGTGCCAGCAGCGCCAGACTTCTACCTAGCACAGATACGCAGTATTTT. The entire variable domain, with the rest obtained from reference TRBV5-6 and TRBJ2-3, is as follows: DAGVTQSPTHLIKTRGQQVTLRCSPKSGHDTVSWYQQALGQGPQFIFQYYEEEERQRGNFPDRFSGHQFPNYSSELNVNALLLGDSALYLCASSARLLPSTDTQYFGPGTRLTVL.

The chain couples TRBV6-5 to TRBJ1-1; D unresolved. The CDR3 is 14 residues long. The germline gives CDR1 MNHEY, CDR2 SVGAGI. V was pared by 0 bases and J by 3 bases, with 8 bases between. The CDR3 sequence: CASSYSTADTEAFF. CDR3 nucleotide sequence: TGTGCCAGCAGTTACTCGACCGCGGACACTGAAGCTTTCTTT.

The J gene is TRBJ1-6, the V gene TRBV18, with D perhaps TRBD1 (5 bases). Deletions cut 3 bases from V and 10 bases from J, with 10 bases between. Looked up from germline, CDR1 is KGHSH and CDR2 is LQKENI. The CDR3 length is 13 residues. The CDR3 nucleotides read TGTGCCAGCTCACCGTTCAGGGAATCACCCCTCCACTTT. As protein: CASSPFRESPLHF.